The rows below give T cell receptor beta chains drawn from one sample of a study of human T cells and chemical hapten exposure. TCRdb ran MiXCR on the RACE reads and lists one entry per CDR3 protein. The sample shows roughly 100,000 distinct CDR3 sequences, around 10% of them seen only once. This specimen consisted of whole blood, obtained in connection with sensitization to the hapten diphenylcyclopropenone (DPC). All receptors derive from a woman between 45 and 60 years old with alopecia areata. Some clones in this sample may be carry-over from other donors' samples. Both conserved end residues are part of each CDR3. D genes are given only for firm matches. Some rows mark clone size as missing; the rest say once, few, many or name a class of expanded clone.

CDR3,DNA,V,size,J,D
CASTGQGTDTQYF,TGTGCCAGCACGGGACAGGGGACAGATACGCAGTATTTT,TRBV25-1,few,TRBJ2-3,TRBD1
CASSLAETQYF,TGTGCCAGCAGCTTAGCAGAGACCCAGTACTTC,TRBV5-1,many,TRBJ2-5,-
CSVGGRARNEQFF,TGCAGCGTTGGAGGGAGGGCAAGGAATGAGCAGTTCTTC,TRBV29-1,few,TRBJ2-1,TRBD2
CASSSNTNTGELFF,TGTGCCAGCAGTTCAAATACGAACACCGGGGAGCTGTTTTTT,TRBV12-3/TRBV12-4,few,TRBJ2-2,-
CASSYLGENTEAFF,TGTGCCAGCAGTTACTTAGGCGAGAACACTGAAGCTTTCTTT,TRBV6-5,few,TRBJ1-1,-
CASSSRGVTNTEAFF,TGTGCCAGCAGCTCCCGGGGGGTTACGAACACTGAAGCTTTCTTT,TRBV9,-,TRBJ1-1,-
CSARMNGGSRYEQYF,TGCAGTGCTAGAATGAACGGGGGGAGTCGGTACGAGCAGTACTTC,TRBV20-1,few,TRBJ2-7,TRBD2
CASSFYGAYTEAFF,TGTGCCAGCAGCTTCTACGGGGCTTACACTGAAGCTTTCTTT,TRBV7-2,-,TRBJ1-1,-
CASSLGQDWEGYTF,TGCGCCAGCAGTCTCGGACAGGACTGGGAAGGCTACACCTTC,TRBV5-1,-,TRBJ1-2,TRBD1
CSVNRDYEQYF,TGCAGCGTAAACAGGGACTACGAGCAGTACTTC,TRBV29-1,-,TRBJ2-7,-
CASSIRQGGEKLFF,TGTGCCAGCAGCATCAGACAGGGGGGTGAAAAACTGTTTTTT,TRBV7-9,few,TRBJ1-4,TRBD1
CASSQGIWDPYGYTF,TGCGCCAGCAGCCAAGGTATCTGGGATCCCTATGGCTACACCTTC,TRBV4-1,-,TRBJ1-2,-
CASSQAGGAGETQYF,TGTGCCAGCAGCCAAGCCGGGGGGGCGGGAGAGACCCAGTACTTC,TRBV3-1,many,TRBJ2-5,TRBD2
CASSLERGREQFF,TGTGCCAGCAGCTTAGAAAGGGGCCGTGAGCAGTTCTTC,TRBV11-2,-,TRBJ2-1,-
CASSGTGGRADTQYF,TGTGCCAGCTCCGGGACAGGGGGCCGGGCAGATACGCAGTATTTT,TRBV18,many,TRBJ2-3,TRBD1
CASSSPIRQGTWNTEAFF,TGTGCCAGCAGTTCCCCCATCAGACAGGGGACCTGGAACACTGAAGCTTTCTTT,TRBV28,-,TRBJ1-1,TRBD1
CASSQEGGGGGYTF,TGTGCCAGCAGCCAAGAAGGAGGGGGCGGTGGCTACACCTTC,TRBV3-1,few,TRBJ1-2,TRBD1